What follows describes a single T cell receptor beta chain. Its antigen is still unknown. The data stem from a study of T cell repertoires in cytomegalovirus infection. Across the whole study: Public TCR beta signature analysis indicated the presence of both CMV infection and matching HLA type.

The junction had 7 bases not matched to a gene; V was cut back by 4 bases and J by 8 bases. CDR3 size: 15 residues. Per germline, CDR1 LGHDT and CDR2 YNNKEL (reference sequence). One entry per CDR3 protein, called by TCRdb with MiXCR from the reads. The sample includes more than 400,000 distinct CDR3 sequences, 26% seen only once; the top ten take roughly an eighth. The study's findings and limits: CMV carriers with the relevant HLA were identified by cumulative public TCR beta family frequency.

The rearrangement uses TRBV3-1 and TRBJ1-6; 8 bases match TRBD1. The source of this sequence is a human donor in good health (CMV status not recorded). Some clones in this sample may be carry-over from other donors' samples. Sequencing was performed on PBMCs. As DNA, the CDR3 is TGTGCCAGCAGCCCAGGACGGACAGGGCATTCACCCCTCCACTTT. Its protein is CASSPGRTGHSPLHF.